These 9 T cell receptor beta chains share one sample of origin, sequenced in a study of blood T cell repertoires in COVID-19. Clones were read by immunoSEQ multiplex PCR, and TCRdb kept only the in-frame ones, dropping some. This table holds 110,000 to 150,000 clones, 84% found once. The material sequenced was peripheral blood. These receptors came from a human donor in a cohort sampled during active COVID-19.

The chain couples TRBV7-9 to TRBJ1-4; 11 bases are a match to TRBD1. The ends lost 4 bases at V and 14 bases at J; junction bases unmatched: 3. Per germline, CDR1 SEHNR and CDR2 FQNEAQ (reference sequence). The CDR3 sequence is 12 residues long. CDR3 loop: CASSSGTGGLFF. The CDR3 bases are TGTGCCAGCAGCTCCGGGACAGGGGGGCTGTTTTTT.

The rearrangement joins TRBV29-1 to TRBJ2-1, with a possible D match to TRBD1 (6 bases). Trimming removed 4 bases from V and 9 bases from J, with 16 bases in between. From germline, CDR1 is SQVTM and CDR2 ANQGSEA. The CDR3 runs to 13 residues. CDR3 in amino acids: CSVGQVVGGEQFF. Written as DNA, the CDR3 is TGCAGCGTTGGACAGGTCGTGGGCGGTGAGCAGTTCTTC.

This chain joins TRBV3-1 (or the pseudogene TRBV3-2) and TRBJ2-7, with D tentatively TRBD2 (5 bases). V lost 3 bases and J lost 4, with 16 bases in between. Germline assignment: CDR1 LGHDT and CDR2 YNNKEL (reference sequence). The CDR3 length is 15 residues. The CDR3 protein is CASSQTRASGYEQYF. CDR3 nucleotide sequence: TGTGCCAGCAGCCAGACTCGGGCATCGGGGTACGAGCAGTACTTC.

The chain links TRBV30 to TRBJ1-5; unclear D gene. This CDR3 has 13 residues. Deletions cut 2 bases from V and 3 bases from J, with 8 bases between. The germline CDR1 and CDR2 sequences are GTSNPN and SVGIG (reference sequence). The CDR3: CAWSSGDNQPQHF. The CDR3 region has the DNA TGTGCCTGGAGTAGCGGGGACAATCAGCCCCAGCATTTT.

The rearrangement links TRBV11-2 to TRBJ1-6; no clear D. The CDR3 is made up of 14 amino acids. Germline CDR1 reads SGHAT; CDR2 reads FQNNGV. Trimming left V 1 base short and J 7 bases short, with 8 bases between. CDR3 sequence (DNA): TGTGCCAGCAGCTTAGGGGCGGGAAATTCACCCCTCCACTTT. Protein: CASSLGAGNSPLHF.

The rearrangement links TRBV20-1 to TRBJ1-3, with no clear D. Germline V gene sequence: CDR1 DFQATT, CDR2 SNEGSKA (reference sequence). V was cut by 5 bases and J by 3 bases, with 5 bases left in between. The CDR3 runs 11 residues. The CDR3 spells CSAFIGNTIYF. Here the CDR3 DNA reads TGCAGTGCTTTCATTGGAAACACCATATATTTT.

The chain's CDR3 is CATSRDDRQGFTEAFF. The DNA of the CDR3 is TGTGCCACCAGCAGAGATGACCGACAGGGTTTCACTGAAGCTTTCTTT. This rearrangement joins TRBV15 to TRBJ1-1; TRBD1 agrees at 7 bases. The CDR3 is 16 amino acids. Per germline, CDR1 LNHNV and CDR2 YYDKDF (reference sequence). After removal of 0 bases from V and 4 bases from J, the junction contained 8 bases not matched to a gene.

This clone was seen a few times. The chain has TRBV6-5 and TRBJ1-3; the D is unclear. Per germline, CDR1 MNHEY and CDR2 SVGAGI. This CDR3 region has 14 residues. Trimming shortened V by 5 bases and J by 3 bases, and 11 bases separated the two germline ends. CDR3: CASSPSQVGNTIYF. The CDR3 region has the DNA TGTGCCAGCAGTCCCAGTCAGGTTGGAAACACCATATATTTT.

V and J are TRBV13 and TRBJ2-6, with D perhaps TRBD2 (5 bases). CDR3 length: 16 residues. Germline values: CDR1 PRHDT, CDR2 FYEKMQ (reference sequence). With 6 bases removed from V and 0 bases from J, the gap between germline ends came to 12 bases. CDR3 nucleotides: TGTGCCAGCAGGGATCGCGGGCGCTCTGGGGCCAACGTCCTGACTTTC. Its protein product is CASRDRGRSGANVLTF.